The sequence of this T cell receptor (beta chain) was determined in a study of shared clonotypes between healthy human individuals. The method was immunoSEQ multiplex PCR; TCRdb's version includes in-frame clones alone and lacks a portion of them. The sample records 450,000 to 500,000 clones, 79% being singletons. The CDR3 runs to 13 residues. V lost 4 bases and J lost 3, with 7 bases in between. Per the germline V gene, CDR1 is SNHLY and CDR2 is FYNNEI. The TCR originated in a woman between 40 and 50 years old in good health. Some clones in this sample may be carry-over from other donors' samples. The sample was PBMCs. The V call is TRBV2, the J call TRBJ1-5; D is undetermined. Here the CDR3 reads CASSVGYNQPQHF. For the CDR3, the DNA is TGTGCCAGCAGTGTGGGCTACAATCAGCCCCAGCATTTT. Drawing the rest from reference TRBV2 and TRBJ1-5, the complete variable domain is EPEVTQTPSHQVTQMGQEVILRCVPISNHLYFYWYRQILGQKVEFLVSFYNNEISEKSEIFDDQFSVERPDGSNFTLKIRSTKLEDSAMYFCASSVGYNQPQHFGDGTRLSIL.